The count of the clone carrying this T cell receptor (beta chain) is one. The entry originates in a study of T cell changes during pregnancy in multiple sclerosis. The method was immunoSEQ multiplex PCR; TCRdb's version includes in-frame clones alone and lacks a portion of them. The table includes around 69,000 clones, approximately 90% detected once. Germline CDR1 reads ENHRY; CDR2 reads SYGVKD. CDR3 length: 14 amino acids. With V trimmed by 6 bases and J by 4 bases, 5 bases remained unmatched. The starting material was peripheral blood, obtained in the third trimester of pregnancy. The V gene is TRBV10-3, the J gene TRBJ2-2, with 7 nucleotides matching TRBD2. This clonotype was obtained from a female donor with multiple sclerosis, enrolled in a pregnancy study. Written as DNA, the CDR3 is TGTGCCATCAGAGTACCGGGAGGCACCGGGGAGCTGTTTTTT. Its translation is CAIRVPGGTGELFF.